The 29 T cell receptor beta chains presented below share a single source sample, sequenced in a study of blood T cell repertoires in COVID-19. Assay: immunoSEQ multiplex PCR; the TCRdb copy retains only in-frame clones and omits some. The data hold roughly 150,000 clones, with around nine tenths observed a single time. The sample comprised peripheral blood. The receptors here all came from a woman between 65 and 79 years old with COVID-19, enrolled during active disease.

V gene TRBV5-1 combines with J gene TRBJ2-7, with 9 bases lining up with TRBD1. The V gene end was trimmed by 0 bases and the J gene end by 7 bases; junction bases not matched to a gene: 8. The CDR3 is 15 amino acids. Germline lookup yields CDR1 SGHRS and CDR2 YFSETQ. The chain's CDR3 is CASSLERQGGQEQYF. The CDR3 nucleotides read TGCGCCAGCAGCTTGGAACGACAGGGGGGGCAGGAGCAGTACTTC.

This clone was recorded a few times. The J gene is TRBJ1-3, the V gene TRBV14; 8 positions agree with TRBD1. CDR1 and CDR2 (germline): SGHDN, FVKESK. CDR3 size: 15 residues. The V segment lost 4 bases and the J segment 0 bases; nucleotides outside the gene matches: 2. This CDR3 is CASSRTGGSGNTIYF. The DNA for the CDR3 is TGTGCCAGCAGCCGTACAGGGGGCTCTGGAAACACCATATATTTT.

The V gene is TRBV3-1 (or the pseudogene TRBV3-2), the J gene TRBJ1-2, with D unclear. CDR3 length: 15 amino acids. V lost 7 bases and J lost 7, with 22 bases in between. Germline V lookup: CDR1 LGHDT, CDR2 YNNKEL (reference sequence). DNA of the CDR3: TGTGCCAGCACCCCGAGCCTCGGGAGAGGTTTTGGCTACACCTTC. Translation: CASTPSLGRGFGYTF.

Only one count was recorded for this clone. This chain connects TRBV6-6 to TRBJ1-1; 10 bases are a match to TRBD1. The CDR3 contains 15 residues. Trimming at V came to 9 bases and at J to 3 bases, leaving 10 bases not matched to a gene. Germline CDR1 and CDR2: MNHNY and SVGAGI (reference sequence). CDR3 region: CASCRRTGGDTEAFF. CDR3 bases: TGTGCCAGTTGTAGGCGGACAGGGGGAGACACTGAAGCTTTCTTT.

V and J are TRBV7-8 and TRBJ1-5, with a possible D match to TRBD1 (6 bases). Trimming removed 4 bases from V and 0 bases from J, with 10 bases in between. From germline, CDR1 is SGHVS and CDR2 FQNEAQ. The CDR3 length is 15 residues. CDR3 coding DNA: TGTGCCAGCAGCTCTCGACAGGTTAGCAATCAGCCCCAGCATTTT. Amino acids: CASSSRQVSNQPQHF. Full variable domain (missing parts from reference TRBV7-8 and TRBJ1-5): GAGVSQSPRYKVAKRGQDVALRCDPISGHVSLFWYQQALGQGPEFLTYFQNEAQLDKSGLPSDRFFAERPEGSVSTLKIQRTQQEDSAVYLCASSSRQVSNQPQHFGDGTRLSIL.

The sample holds a few counts of this clone. The chain couples TRBV3-1 (or the pseudogene TRBV3-2) to TRBJ2-2; D gene ambiguous. The CDR3 totals 15 residues. Germline CDR1 LGHDT, CDR2 YNNKEL (reference sequence). The germline V and J ends were trimmed by 3 bases and 3 bases, with 11 bases remaining between them. The DNA for the CDR3 is TGTGCCAGCAGCCACCAACCCCGGGACACCGGGGAGCTGTTTTTT. Its translation: CASSHQPRDTGELFF.

This clone came up a few times. V usage is TRBV15 and J usage is TRBJ1-1; tentatively, D is TRBD1 (6 bases). The CDR3 runs to 14 residues. CDR1 and CDR2 (germline): LNHNV, YYDKDF (reference sequence). V lost 2 bases to trimming and J lost 1 base, with 8 bases between them. The CDR3 sequence: CATSRQGTNTEAFF. The CDR3 DNA sequence: TGTGCCACCAGCAGACAGGGGACGAACACTGAAGCTTTCTTT.

This chain joins TRBV19 and TRBJ1-5; 9 positions match TRBD1. This CDR3 is 19 amino acids long. Germline loops: CDR1 LNHDA, CDR2 SQIVND (reference sequence). With 6 bases clipped from V and 1 base from J, the junction kept 16 bases outside the gene matches. Here the CDR3 DNA reads TGTGCCAGTAGCGCACAAACCCGGGACAGGGACCCAAGCAATCAGCCCCAGCATTTT. It translates to CASSAQTRDRDPSNQPQHF.

CDR3 bases: TGTGCCAGCAGCAGACAGGGGTTGGACACTGAAGCTTTCTTT. This translates into CASSRQGLDTEAFF. J is TRBJ1-1 and V is TRBV2, with 8 bases aligning to TRBD1. Germline assignment: CDR1 SNHLY and CDR2 FYNNEI. J gave up 3 bases and V 6 bases, and 6 bases lay outside the gene matches. The length of the CDR3 is 14 residues.

The genes are TRBV5-4 and TRBJ1-6, with 7 bases aligning to TRBD1. CDR3 length: 15 residues. Trimming at V came to 5 bases and at J to 2 bases, leaving 4 bases not matched to a gene. Germline lookup yields CDR1 SGHNT and CDR2 YYREEE (reference sequence). For the CDR3, the DNA is TGTGCCAGCAGTTATAGGGGGCCCTATAATTCACCCCTCCACTTT. Its translation: CASSYRGPYNSPLHF.

The chain recombines TRBV28 with TRBJ1-6, with a possible D match to TRBD1 (5 bases). The CDR3 is 15 amino acids. V lost 1 base and J 10 bases, leaving 14 bases between the germline ends. Germline V gene lookup returns CDR1 MDHEN and CDR2 SYDVKM. DNA for the CDR3: TGTGCCAGCAGTTTATTGGCAGGGATGCAATCACCCCTCCACTTT. It yields the protein CASSLLAGMQSPLHF.

This chain joins TRBV18 and TRBJ1-1; TRBD1 might be the D (5 bases). V lost 1 base and J 1 base, leaving 7 bases between the germline ends. The CDR3 has 14 amino acids. Germline assignment: CDR1 KGHSH and CDR2 LQKENI. CDR3 nucleotide sequence: TGTGCCAGCTCACCACGACAGAAGAACACTGAAGCTTTCTTT. Amino acids: CASSPRQKNTEAFF.

The rearrangement joins TRBV6-5 to TRBJ1-2; 7 nucleotides agree with TRBD1. V dropped 5 bases and J dropped 8; count of bases not matched to a gene: 8. CDR1 is MNHEY and CDR2 is SVGAGI in the germline V gene. The CDR3 consists of 13 residues. Here the CDR3 reads CASSLPGQRGYTF. The DNA of the CDR3 is TGTGCCAGCAGTCTACCGGGACAGCGGGGCTACACCTTC.

This clone appeared a few times. The rearrangement links TRBV6-6 to TRBJ1-2, with D maybe TRBD1 (5 bases). CDR1 and CDR2 from the germline V gene are MNHNY and SVGAGI (reference sequence). Trimming removed 6 bases from V and 5 bases from J, with 13 bases in between. The CDR3 extends over 13 amino acids. For the CDR3, the DNA is TGTGCCAGCAGCCACCCAGGGTTTTATGGCTACACCTTC. Translated: CASSHPGFYGYTF.

This rearrangement joins TRBV28 to TRBJ2-1, with 13 bases fitting TRBD2. CDR1 MDHEN and CDR2 SYDVKM come from the germline V gene. V gave up 6 bases and J gave up 4 bases; unmatched junction bases: 6. The CDR3 is made up of 16 amino acids. The CDR3 reads CASRRLAGGLYNEQFF. CDR3 DNA sequence: TGTGCCAGCAGAAGACTAGCGGGGGGCCTATACAATGAGCAGTTCTTC.

The chain employs TRBV7-6 and TRBJ2-1; perhaps TRBD2 as D (6 bases). From germline, CDR1 is SGHVS and CDR2 FNYEAQ. Trimming pared 8 bases from V and 5 bases from J, leaving 22 bases between. This CDR3 region has 16 residues. In DNA form, the CDR3 reads TGTGCCAGCGCTAGAGGAGGGCCTCCCACTAACAATGAGCAGTTCTTC. Its translation is CASARGGPPTNNEQFF.

The rearrangement uses TRBV10-3 and TRBJ2-2, with 7 bases identical to TRBD1. This CDR3 has 15 amino acids. V shed 6 bases, J shed 2 bases, and the junction held 6 bases outside the gene matches. Per the germline V gene, CDR1 is ENHRY and CDR2 is SYGVKD. This CDR3 reads CAISQRQGNTGELFF. CDR3 nucleotide sequence: TGTGCCATCAGCCAAAGACAGGGTAACACCGGGGAGCTGTTTTTT.

The rearrangement uses TRBV7-2 and TRBJ1-2, with 7 bases lining up with TRBD1. V lost 3 bases to trimming and J lost 8 bases; unmatched junction nucleotides: 12. CDR1 and CDR2 (germline): SGHTA, FQGNSA. The CDR3 loop spans 15 amino acids. This CDR3 is CASSFSSGQLLGYTF. For the CDR3, the DNA is TGTGCCAGCAGCTTTAGTTCGGGACAGCTACTCGGCTACACCTTC.

The CDR3 DNA follows: TGTGCCAGCAGCTACGAGGGGACAGGGTTTGCCAAACTGTTTTTT. Amino acid sequence: CASSYEGTGFAKLFF. The gene calls are TRBV6-5 and TRBJ1-4; 9 nucleotides line up with TRBD1. Germline CDR1 is MNHEY and CDR2 is SVGAGI. The CDR3 loop spans 15 amino acids. The V gene end was trimmed by 6 bases and the J gene end by 11 bases; junction bases not matched to a gene: 13.

The chain couples TRBV7-2 to TRBJ1-2, with TRBD1 as a possible D gene (6 bases). The germline V and J ends were trimmed by 2 bases and 4 bases, with 11 bases remaining between them. The CDR3 is 14 residues long. Germline CDR1 and CDR2: SGHTA and FQGNSA. The CDR3 sequence is CASSLLGASYGYTF. In nucleotides, the CDR3 is TGTGCCAGCAGCTTACTGGGGGCTTCCTATGGCTACACCTTC.

This rearrangement joins TRBV5-4 to TRBJ1-4; tentative D call: TRBD1 (5 bases). Trimming pared 0 bases from V and 4 bases from J, leaving 7 bases between. Germline assignment: CDR1 SGHNT and CDR2 YYREEE (reference sequence). CDR3 size: 14 residues. The CDR3 reads CASSLDRFNEKLFF. As DNA, the CDR3 is TGTGCCAGCAGCTTGGACAGGTTTAATGAAAAACTGTTTTTT.

The table lists this clone with a few counts. The gene calls are TRBV2 and TRBJ1-4, with 7 bases aligning to TRBD1. V gave up 7 bases and J gave up 6 bases; unmatched junction bases: 14. CDR1 is SNHLY and CDR2 is FYNNEI in the germline V gene. CDR3 length equals 16 residues. The CDR3 nucleotides read TGTGCCAGCACCTTCCAGGTCGGGACAGCGGATGAAAAACTGTTTTTT. Translating gives CASTFQVGTADEKLFF.

The genes are TRBV6-2 or TRBV6-3 and TRBJ2-5, with D perhaps TRBD2 (7 bases). CDR3 length: 19 amino acids. The germline V gene has CDR1 MNHEY and CDR2 SVGEGT. Trimming stripped 2 bases from V and 2 bases from J, with 24 bases between. Here the CDR3 DNA reads TGTGCCAGCAGTTACACGCCCAACGGGGGAGGGGGTTCTCAAGAGACCCAGTACTTC. Translation: CASSYTPNGGGGSQETQYF.

The rearrangement joins TRBV27 to TRBJ1-4; the match to TRBD1 covers 7 bases. The V segment lost 2 bases and the J segment 8 bases; nucleotides outside the gene matches: 8. The length of the CDR3 is 15 residues. Germline V CDR1 and CDR2: MNHEY, SMNVEV (reference sequence). The CDR3 sequence: CASSLNQAGGEKLFF. The CDR3 nucleotides are TGTGCCAGCAGTTTAAATCAGGCAGGGGGAGAAAAACTGTTTTTT.

This rearrangement joins TRBV5-1 to TRBJ2-7; TRBD2 agrees at 11 bases. The length of the CDR3 is 14 residues. Trimming cost V 3 bases and J 5 bases; bases outside gene matches: 4. Germline loops: CDR1 SGHRS, CDR2 YFSETQ. Written as DNA, the CDR3 is TGCGCCAGCAGCTCGGGACTAGCGGTCCACGAGCAGTACTTC. It codes for CASSSGLAVHEQYF.

The chain carries TRBV2 and TRBJ1-1, with D perhaps TRBD1 (5 bases). The CDR3 is made up of 14 amino acids. Germline CDR1 and CDR2: SNHLY and FYNNEI. V lost 6 bases to trimming and J lost 0 bases, with 11 bases between them. The CDR3 DNA reads TGTGCCAGCAGCGCAGACAGAATGAACACTGAAGCTTTCTTT. This sequence encodes CASSADRMNTEAFF.

The V gene is TRBV28, the J gene TRBJ1-2, with 8 bases matching TRBD1. The V and J ends lost 7 bases and 7 bases, in that order; junction bases with no gene match: 11. The CDR3 covers 14 residues. CDR1 is MDHEN and CDR2 is SYDVKM in the germline V gene. CDR3 region: CASNPAGDRIGYTF. The CDR3 nucleotides read TGTGCCAGCAACCCGGCCGGGGACAGGATTGGCTACACCTTC.

The chain combines TRBV2 with TRBJ2-1; possible D gene TRBD2, 6 bases. V was pared by 3 bases and J by 3 bases, with 12 bases between. CDR3 length: 15 residues. CDR1 and CDR2 from the germline V gene are SNHLY and FYNNEI. The CDR3 coding sequence is TGTGCCAGCAGTGATGGGCAGGGACTCTACAATGAGCAGTTCTTC. Protein sequence: CASSDGQGLYNEQFF.

Written as DNA, the CDR3 is TGTGCCAGCAGCCCGAAGACAGGTTGGAACACTGAAGCTTTCTTT. It translates to CASSPKTGWNTEAFF. The chain has TRBV5-6 and TRBJ1-1, with D possibly being TRBD1 (6 bases). Germline V lookup: CDR1 SGHDT, CDR2 YYEEEE. The CDR3 spans 15 residues. Trimming shortened V by 4 bases and J by 1 base, and 14 bases separated the two germline ends.